The clone carrying this T cell receptor beta chain was seen a single time. Original processing notes: The authors estimated nucleated cell counts from reference gene primer amplification. Only in-frame clones appear in the TCRdb table, and some are missing; sequencing was by immunoSEQ multiplex PCR. V and J calls and clone size are those listed in that table; D and trimming were worked out from the DNA. Of about 230,000 clones in the sample, about 85% were seen once. The sample belongs to a study of blood T cell repertoires in COVID-19. As for the study in general: Samples taken during acute and convalescent COVID-19 were collected in the United States, Italy and Spain. Sources were T cells, B-cell-depleted T cells, or PBMCs; the material itself was cDNA or gDNA.

CDR3 size: 13 residues. Germline CDR1 MNHEY, CDR2 SMNVEV (reference sequence). Trimming left V 5 bases short and J 12 bases short, with 17 bases between. The V call is TRBV27, the J call TRBJ1-5; no clear D gene. This receptor was obtained from a man in his forties with acute or convalescent COVID-19. Sequencing was carried out using peripheral blood. CDR3 sequence: CASSLQPDTIQHF. CDR3 bases: TGTGCCAGCAGTCTACAGCCGGATACCATCCAGCATTTT.